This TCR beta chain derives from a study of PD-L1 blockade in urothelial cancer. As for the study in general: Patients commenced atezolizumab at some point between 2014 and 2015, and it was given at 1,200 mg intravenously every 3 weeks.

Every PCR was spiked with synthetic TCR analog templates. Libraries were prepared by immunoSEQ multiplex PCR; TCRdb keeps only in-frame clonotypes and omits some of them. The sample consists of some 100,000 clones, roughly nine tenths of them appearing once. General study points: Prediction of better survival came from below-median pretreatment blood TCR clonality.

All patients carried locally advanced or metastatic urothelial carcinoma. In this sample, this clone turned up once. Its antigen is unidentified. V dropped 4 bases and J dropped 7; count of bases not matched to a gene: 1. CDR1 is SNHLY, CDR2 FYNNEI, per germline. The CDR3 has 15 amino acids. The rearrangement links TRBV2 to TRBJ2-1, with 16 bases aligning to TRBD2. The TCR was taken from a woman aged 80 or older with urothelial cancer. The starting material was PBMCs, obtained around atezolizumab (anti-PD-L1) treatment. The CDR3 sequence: CASSGGLAGGNEQFF. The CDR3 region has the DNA TGTGCCAGCAGTGGGGGACTAGCGGGAGGGAATGAGCAGTTCTTC.